This T cell receptor (beta chain) comes out of a study of T cell repertoires in cytomegalovirus infection (dated by TCRdb to about 2019). About the study as a whole: Donor HLA type was relevant to the analysis, as public TCR beta signatures indicated carriage of CMV infection together with the matching HLA type. The research as a whole found: In both this cohort and an independent roughly 350-donor cohort, the cumulative frequency of public TCR beta family members distinguished carriers of CMV infection plus the relevant HLA type. In the ex vivo response, HLA-C-restricted CMV-specific TCR beta clonotypes were dominant, and in two of eight donors the single most frequent clonotype came from this HLA-C-restricted group.

There are 13 amino acids in the CDR3, from cysteine to phenylalanine inclusive. The kept DNA is CDR3 alone, 39 bases in frame from the first base. The trim is 3 bases for V and 11 bases for J, with a gap of 17 bases between the germline ends. Sequences MNHEY (CDR1) and SMNVEV (CDR2) are obtained from the germline V gene (reference sequence). This clonotype was seen a handful of times. No antigen is known for it. Per-nucleotide qualities are absent, and no much larger clonotype sits a single base away. For sequencing, an Illumina HiSeq 1500 was employed. The raw public reads went through TCRdb reprocessing: fastp at Q25, MiXCR clone calling, in-frame beta chains kept. Here each entry gathers all rows of one CDR3 protein and keeps the most common genes and DNA. The sample table shows roughly 630,000 distinct CDR3 sequences, and approximately 25% are seen once. The leading ten clones occupy roughly 8% of the sample.

This receptor chain uses TRBV27 and TRBJ2-7; no confident D gene assignment can be made. The sample taken for sequencing was CD8+ T cells from PBMCs. The receptor's source is a human donor in good health (CMV status not recorded). Some clones in this sample may be carry-over from other donors' samples. The nucleotides read TGTGCCAGCAGTTTTACAGTTCGGTCAGAGAAGTACTTC. This is translated as CASSFTVRSEKYF.